A selection of T cell receptor beta chains follows, all from one sample in a study of control samples from healthy donors and cancer patients. This table comes from immunoSEQ multiplex PCR, and its TCRdb copy is limited to in-frame clones, with some not included. This table has some 150,000 clones, roughly 89% appearing once. What was sequenced was blood. These TCRs come from a young man in good health. The CDR3 runs from the conserved cysteine through the conserved F or W. The order of the fields is J gene, clone size, V gene, D gene, CDR3 protein, CDR3 DNA. D genes are given only for firm matches. Clone sizes are given selectively: once, few, many, or a class where the clone is expanded.

j_call: TRBJ1-1; clone_size: .; v_call: TRBV19; d_call: .; cdr3_aa: CATQDGLNTEAFF; cdr3_nt: TGTGCCACTCAGGACGGATTGAACACTGAAGCTTTCTTT
j_call: TRBJ1-6; clone_size: .; v_call: TRBV9; d_call: .; cdr3_aa: CASSVAGHNSPLHF; cdr3_nt: TGTGCCAGCAGCGTAGCGGGGCACAATTCACCCCTCCACTTT
j_call: TRBJ2-5; clone_size: .; v_call: TRBV7-9; d_call: TRBD1; cdr3_aa: CASRQGAETQYF; cdr3_nt: TGTGCCAGCCGACAGGGTGCAGAGACCCAGTACTTC
j_call: TRBJ2-3; clone_size: .; v_call: TRBV25-1; d_call: TRBD1; cdr3_aa: CASSDEGTGVFTDTQYF; cdr3_nt: TGTGCCAGCAGTGATGAGGGGACAGGGGTCTTCACAGATACGCAGTATTTT
j_call: TRBJ1-1; clone_size: .; v_call: TRBV10-3; d_call: TRBD1; cdr3_aa: CAISEDRALLGNTEAFF; cdr3_nt: TGTGCCATCAGTGAGGACAGGGCCCTCTTAGGGAACACTGAAGCTTTCTTT
j_call: TRBJ1-1; clone_size: .; v_call: TRBV18; d_call: TRBD1; cdr3_aa: CASSRETGADTEAFF; cdr3_nt: TGTGCCAGCTCCCGGGAAACAGGGGCCGACACTGAAGCTTTCTTT
j_call: TRBJ1-6; clone_size: .; v_call: TRBV5-3; d_call: .; cdr3_aa: CARSLWVWNSPLHF; cdr3_nt: TGTGCCAGAAGCTTGTGGGTATGGAATTCACCCCTCCACTTT
j_call: TRBJ2-7; clone_size: .; v_call: TRBV28; d_call: .; cdr3_aa: CASRGSGEQYF; cdr3_nt: TGTGCCAGCAGGGGCTCGGGGGAACAGTACTTC
j_call: TRBJ1-6; clone_size: once; v_call: TRBV5-6; d_call: .; cdr3_aa: CASSLVGGYGNSPLHF; cdr3_nt: TGTGCCAGCAGCTTGGTAGGAGGGTATGGTAATTCACCCCTCCACTTT
j_call: TRBJ2-1; clone_size: .; v_call: TRBV6-1; d_call: .; cdr3_aa: CASSEARAGRTYNEQFF; cdr3_nt: TGTGCCAGCAGTGAAGCGAGGGCGGGGCGCACCTACAATGAGCAGTTCTTC